The 6 T cell receptor beta chains reported below all come from one sample, sequenced in a study of blood T cell repertoires in COVID-19. The protocol was immunoSEQ multiplex PCR, while the TCRdb copy is restricted to in-frame clones and leaves out a portion. Of 250,000 to 300,000 clones detected, 88% appear once; the ten largest clones hold about 0.99%. Sequencing input: peripheral blood. The receptors were gathered from a woman in her forties who had recovered from COVID-19.

V and J are TRBV18 and TRBJ2-7; no firm D call. This CDR3 region has 15 residues. Trimming removed 2 bases at V and 3 bases at J, with 14 bases between. The V gene's germline CDR1 is KGHSH and CDR2 LQKENI. In DNA form, the CDR3 reads TGTGCCAGCTCACCAGGTATAGTAGAGAGCTACGAGCAGTACTTC. It specifies CASSPGIVESYEQYF.

The chain links TRBV27 to TRBJ1-1; D ambiguous. The CDR3 covers 13 residues. V lost 7 bases and J 1 base, leaving 10 bases between the germline ends. Germline CDR1 and CDR2: MNHEY and SMNVEV (reference sequence). In DNA, the CDR3 is TGTGCCAGCAACCAACCGGGGAACACTGAAGCTTTCTTT. Amino acid sequence: CASNQPGNTEAFF.

V is TRBV10-3 and J is TRBJ1-1, with 8 positions matching TRBD1. The CDR3 extends over 13 amino acids. CDR1 ENHRY and CDR2 SYGVKD come from the germline V gene. J was trimmed by 7 bases and V by 5 bases; bases with no gene match: 6. This chain's CDR3 is CAISTLDRGEAFF. The CDR3 DNA follows: TGTGCCATCAGTACCCTAGACAGGGGTGAAGCTTTCTTT.

This chain links TRBV7-9 with TRBJ2-7; 8 bases agree with TRBD2. V shed 5 bases, J shed 7 bases, and the junction held 10 bases outside the gene matches. This CDR3 spans 14 amino acids. Germline V gives CDR1 SEHNR, CDR2 FQNEAQ (reference sequence). The CDR3 bases are TGTGCCAGCAGCCGAGGCGGGGGGCTACGGGAGCAGTACTTC. This encodes CASSRGGGLREQYF. The whole variable domain, filled in from reference TRBV7-9 and TRBJ2-7, reads DTGVSQNPRHKITKRGQNVTFRCDPISEHNRLYWYRQTLGQGPEFLTYFQNEAQLEKSRLLSDRFSAERPKGSFSTLEIQRTEQGDSAMYLCASSRGGGLREQYFGPGTRLTVT.

This rearrangement joins TRBV3-1 (or the pseudogene TRBV3-2) to TRBJ1-5; D uncertain. CDR1 and CDR2 (germline): LGHDT, YNNKEL (reference sequence). V dropped 1 base and J dropped 7 bases, with 14 bases sitting between them. The CDR3 runs 15 residues. The CDR3 coding sequence is TGTGCCAGCAGCCAAGGGGTGACTACCGGCCAGCCCCAGCATTTT. It yields the protein CASSQGVTTGQPQHF.

J is TRBJ1-6 and V is TRBV30; D possibly corresponds to TRBD1 (5 bases). The V and J ends lost 4 bases and 4 bases respectively, with 17 bases between them. Looked up from germline, CDR1 is GTSNPN and CDR2 is SVGIG (reference sequence). The CDR3 contains 16 residues. CDR3 residues: CAWIRPGGGYNSPLHF. The CDR3 DNA reads as TGTGCCTGGATTCGGCCGGGTGGGGGGTATAATTCACCCCTCCACTTT.